This TCR beta chain was recovered during a study of shared clonotypes between healthy human individuals. Assay used: immunoSEQ multiplex PCR; TCRdb lists only in-frame clones, some missing. Among some 2,500,000 clones listed, 80% to 95% were seen once. The sample taken for sequencing was naive CD4+ T cells from PBMCs. Subset specified: CD45RA+ positively selected. This clonotype was obtained from a young man in good health. Some clones in this sample may be carry-over from other donors' samples.

CDR3 in amino acids: CSVGGFYGTSNTGELFF. In DNA, the CDR3 is TGCAGCGTTGGTGGTTTTTACGGGACTTCAAACACCGGGGAGCTGTTTTTT. The chain uses TRBV29-1 and TRBJ2-2; possible D gene TRBD2, 6 bases. Trimming pared 4 bases from V and 2 bases from J, leaving 20 bases between. CDR1 SQVTM and CDR2 ANQGSEA come from the germline V gene. CDR3 size: 17 residues.